What follows is one TCR beta chain and its context. The antigen it recognizes is unknown. Base qualities are not recorded, but no much larger clone differs from it by a single base. The data stem from a study of blood T cell repertoires in COVID-19 (dated by TCRdb to between 2020 and 2021). Notes on the research overall: Collaborator samples came from the United States, Italy and Spain and covered acute and convalescent phases of COVID-19. The material from the prospective study consisted of cDNA or gDNA derived from T cells, B-cell-depleted T cells, or PBMCs. Subjects who had been exposed to COVID-19, were actively infected with it, or had recovered from it provided the deeply sampled blood TCRbeta repertoires that made up the dataset. The repertoires were released in a freely available public database intended as a resource for research on the immune response to SARS-CoV-2. The samples were drawn from two sources: the first 160 participants of the ongoing ImmuneRACE study, and 1,254 subjects contributed by 6 global collaborators. A de-identified subject ID, COVID-19 status, age in years and sex were almost always included in the sample metadata. HLA class I and class II types, where available, came from metadata supplied by the sample provider rather than from assay-based typing.

Summary of the overall study and its limitations: Clinical and demographic metadata were provided uncurated, with the amount varying by source and participant.

In Seattle, one collaborating source enrolled patients while the infection was active and tracked those patients longitudinally over the course of disease. Each collaborating institution followed its own protocols to collect whole blood in K2EDTA tubes. For TCRbeta analysis, collaborators shipped samples in one of three forms: frozen whole blood, isolated PBMCs, or DNA extracted from either of those sample types. Ends trimmed: V by 0 bases, J by 3 bases; bases unmatched to a gene: 12. The CDR3 runs 19 residues from the cysteine to the phenylalanine. This entry keeps only the CDR3 DNA: 57 bases, framed from base 1. Looking up the germline V gene yields CDR1 WSHSY and CDR2 SAAADI. The immunoSEQ Assay, a bias-controlled multiplex PCR, was used to amplify TCRbeta CDR3 regions from genomic DNA. As for the authors' bioinformatics: Within the assay, amplification of reference gene primers was used to estimate how many nucleated cells each sample contained. To quantify the absolute abundance of each unique TCRbeta CDR3 rearrangement, sequence reads were collapsed and filtered. For each sample, productive Simpson clonality was calculated by taking the square root of Simpson's diversity index across productive rearrangements. As stored in TCRdb, this immuneACCESS dataset retains in-frame rearrangements with V and J assigned. A fraction of the clones does not appear; measured against another copy, unresolved V genes explain less than half of the discrepancy, and the remainder lacks a known reason. The D gene and trimming were derived from the DNA, and the V and J assignments and clone size from that table. This sample has more than 95,000 clones in its table, and more than 85% of those were observed once. The top ten clonotypes cover roughly 2.1% of the sample.

The sequenced sample consisted of peripheral blood. The chain uses TRBV10-2 and TRBJ2-2, with 8 bases in between that match TRBD2. This sequence was found in a man between 45 and 60 years old with COVID-19, enrolled during active disease. Here the CDR3 is given as CASSESIRSSGVHTGELFF. The nucleotide sequence is TGCGCCAGCAGTGAGTCGATCCGGAGTAGCGGGGTCCACACCGGGGAGCTGTTTTTT.